This paragraph reports one T cell receptor (beta chain). This clonotype was counted at least ten times. Its target antigen remains unknown. Base qualities are not at hand, and no much larger clone is one base apart. These data are taken from a study of CD8+CD57+ T cells in acquired aplastic anemia (dated by TCRdb to the late 2010s). Background on the whole study: On average, sorted CD4+ and CD8+ cells yielded approximately 3 ug of extracted DNA, with a range of about 0.18 to 30 ug. CD8+CD57+ expansion was defined as frequency above the mean frequency observed in healthy subjects. What the research found in general, with its limitations: Some 31 CD8+ CDR3 sequences were shared between patients and controls but appeared highly expressed in patients and within their immunodominant clones. No significant difference in CD8+ Simpson's diversity was found between patients and healthy controls (P=0.060).

The patients picked for sequencing were ones in whom flow cytometry had shown an expansion of CD8+CD57+ cells. Every patient had a diagnosis of severe acquired aplastic anemia based on International Study of Aplastic Anemia and Agranulocytosis and Camitta criteria. Patients had received no therapy at the time of blood sampling. In the study, sorted CD4+ and CD8+ blood T cells from patients with severe aplastic anemia and from healthy subjects underwent deep sequencing of TCR repertoires. Patients were enrolled under clinicaltrials.gov protocols 00001620, 01623167, 00001397, 00071045, 00081523 and 00961064 in the USA. Ficoll-Paque density gradient centrifugation was used to isolate peripheral blood mononuclear cells. Before DNA extraction, CD4+ and CD8+ T cells were sorted with FACS or magnetic beads. TCR beta VDJ combination and CDR3 sequence profiling used genomic DNA as the template. An Illumina HiSeq 2000 was the platform used for TCR repertoire sequencing. Per the original workflow: TRBV/TRBJ rearrangement plots, CDR3 size and DJ length profiles, and Simpson's diversity index were used to assess repertoires. Whichever DNA sequence was most abundant in the deep sequencing data was defined as the immunodominant clone. CDR3 amino acid sequences were screened for sharing across subjects and compared with published repertoires and the VDJdb database. TCRdb reprocessing: public reads trimmed at Q25 with fastp, clones called with MiXCR, in-frame beta chains kept. CDR3 protein sequences are deduplicated, and each keeps its most common genes and DNA. None of the V and J calls come from the authors' own analysis; TCRdb made them. In all, the sample holds approximately 220,000 distinct CDR3 sequences, and more than 40% of those were seen once. In total, the top ten clones hold approximately 8% of the sample.

Sequenced input: sorted CD4+, CD8+, or CD8+CD57+ T cells (not recorded which) from PBMCs. This TCR derives from a human donor with aplastic anemia.

The DNA sequence reads TGTGCCACCAGCAGAGACAGGGGTCGACAGCCCCAGCATTTT. This is translated as CATSRDRGRQPQHF. The chain is made from TRBV15 and TRBJ1-5; TRBD1 could be the D gene, as 6 bases match. Between the V and J ends, shortened by 0 bases and 7 bases respectively, the junction contains 10 bases. There are 14 amino acids in the CDR3, from cysteine to phenylalanine inclusive. Just CDR3 DNA is preserved here, 42 bases in frame from base 1. CDR1 and CDR2 are read off the germline V gene (reference sequence) as LNHNV and YYDKDF.